Listed below are T cell receptor beta chains from one sample, sequenced in a study of blood T cell repertoires in COVID-19. Data came from immunoSEQ multiplex PCR; TCRdb stores just in-frame clones and leaves some out. Of about 190,000 clones listed, 70% to 90% were seen once; the top ten hold 6.2%. Sequenced material: peripheral blood. Source of these receptors: a middle-aged woman who had recovered from COVID-19. Each CDR3 is given with its conserved first and last residue. A D gene is named only where the DNA matches it firmly. The size field is filled for only some rows; it gives once, few, many or a size class.

D	V	size	J	CDR3	DNA
TRBD1	TRBV28	-	TRBJ2-6	CASSSGTGFSGANVLTF	TGTGCCAGCAGCTCCGGGACAGGGTTCTCTGGGGCCAACGTCCTGACTTTC
TRBD1	TRBV24-1	-	TRBJ2-1	CATRLRGLFSSYNEQFF	TGTGCCACCAGATTAAGGGGGCTATTCAGCTCCTACAATGAGCAGTTCTTC
-	TRBV18	once	TRBJ1-1	CASSPLEGYEAFF	TGTGCCAGCTCACCATTGGAGGGCTACGAAGCTTTCTTT
TRBD2	TRBV19	-	TRBJ2-2	CASSIGLAGGRANTGELFF	TGTGCCAGTAGTATAGGACTAGCGGGAGGCCGAGCGAACACCGGGGAGCTGTTTTTT
-	TRBV24-1	-	TRBJ2-3	CATSDSLYSDTQYF	TGTGCCACCAGTGATTCTCTATATTCGGATACGCAGTATTTT
TRBD2	TRBV11-2	few	TRBJ2-1	CASSSKGTSGVSNEQFF	TGTGCCAGCAGCTCCAAAGGGACTAGCGGGGTGTCCAATGAGCAGTTCTTC
TRBD2	TRBV6-6	-	TRBJ2-2	CASRPGLAGPGELFF	TGTGCCAGCAGGCCCGGACTAGCGGGACCCGGGGAGCTGTTTTTT
-	TRBV29-1	-	TRBJ2-7	CSVERRDRPPYEQYF	TGCAGCGTTGAGCGGCGGGACCGACCCCCCTACGAGCAGTACTTC
TRBD2	TRBV5-4	-	TRBJ2-3	CASSISGSSTDTQYF	TGTGCCAGCAGCATTAGCGGGTCTAGCACAGATACGCAGTATTTT
-	TRBV18	-	TRBJ1-4	CASSPPSGSREKLFF	TGTGCCAGCTCACCACCTTCGGGGAGTCGGGAAAAACTGTTTTTT
TRBD2	TRBV9	-	TRBJ2-5	CASSARTSRETQYF	TGTGCCAGCAGCGCTCGGACTAGCAGAGAGACCCAGTACTTC
TRBD1	TRBV6-5	once	TRBJ2-7	CASREGQGTYEQYF	TGTGCCAGCAGGGAGGGACAGGGGACCTACGAGCAGTACTTC
TRBD2	TRBV7-9	once	TRBJ2-2	CASSPSGTSGRGDTGELFF	TGTGCCAGCAGCCCCTCCGGGACTAGCGGGAGAGGGGACACCGGGGAGCTGTTTTTT
-	TRBV27	once	TRBJ1-5	CASSFAGDGGQPQHF	TGTGCCAGCAGTTTCGCCGGGGACGGGGGTCAGCCCCAGCATTTT
-	TRBV19	-	TRBJ2-5	CASSTNFGAGETQYF	TGTGCCAGTAGTACCAATTTTGGGGCAGGCGAGACCCAGTACTTC
-	TRBV10-3	-	TRBJ1-3	CAIRLDSLSGNTIYF	TGTGCCATCAGACTCGACAGTCTATCTGGAAACACCATATATTTT
TRBD2	TRBV2	-	TRBJ2-1	CASSESGREYNEQFF	TGTGCCAGCAGTGAAAGCGGGAGGGAGTACAATGAGCAGTTCTTC
TRBD2	TRBV27	-	TRBJ2-1	CASTLAGGSLLVHNEQFF	TGTGCCAGCACCCTCGCGGGAGGGTCCCTGTTGGTACACAATGAGCAGTTCTTC
-	TRBV6-5	-	TRBJ1-5	CASSYDRNQPQHF	TGTGCCAGCAGTTACGACAGGAATCAGCCCCAGCATTTT
TRBD1	TRBV20-1	-	TRBJ1-1	CSASPTGVITEAFF	TGCAGTGCTAGTCCCACAGGGGTAATCACTGAAGCTTTCTTT